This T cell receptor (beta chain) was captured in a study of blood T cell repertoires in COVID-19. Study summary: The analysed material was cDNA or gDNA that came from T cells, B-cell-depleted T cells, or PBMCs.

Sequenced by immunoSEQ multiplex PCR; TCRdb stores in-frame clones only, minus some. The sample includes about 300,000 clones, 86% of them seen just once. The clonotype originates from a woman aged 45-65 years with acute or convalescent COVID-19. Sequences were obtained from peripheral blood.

CDR3 DNA: TGTGCCAGCAGACCTCCGGGACAGTTAGCCAAAAACATTCAGTACTTC. This codes for CASRPPGQLAKNIQYF. V and J are TRBV27 and TRBJ2-4; the match to TRBD1 covers 7 bases. Germline lookup yields CDR1 MNHEY and CDR2 SMNVEV (reference sequence). Losses at the gene ends were 6 bases for V and 0 bases for J; bases not matched to a gene: 8. CDR3 size: 16 residues.